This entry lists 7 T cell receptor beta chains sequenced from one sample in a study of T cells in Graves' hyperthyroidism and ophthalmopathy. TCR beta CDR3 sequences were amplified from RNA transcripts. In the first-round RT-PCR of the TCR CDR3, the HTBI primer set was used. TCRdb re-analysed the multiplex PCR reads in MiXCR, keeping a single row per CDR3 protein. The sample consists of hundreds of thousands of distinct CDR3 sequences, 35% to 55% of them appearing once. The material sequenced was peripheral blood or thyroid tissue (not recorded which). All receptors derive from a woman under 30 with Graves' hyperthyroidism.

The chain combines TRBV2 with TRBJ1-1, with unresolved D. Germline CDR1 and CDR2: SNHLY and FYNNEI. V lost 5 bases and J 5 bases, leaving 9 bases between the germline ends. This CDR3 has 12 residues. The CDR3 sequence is CASSQSGTEAFF. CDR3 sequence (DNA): TGTGCCAGCAGTCAGAGTGGAACTGAAGCTTTCTTT.

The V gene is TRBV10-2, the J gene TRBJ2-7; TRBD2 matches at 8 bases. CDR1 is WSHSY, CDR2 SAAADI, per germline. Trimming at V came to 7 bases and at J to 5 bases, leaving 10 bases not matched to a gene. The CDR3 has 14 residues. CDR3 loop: CASIRAGAVNEQYF. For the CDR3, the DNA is TGCGCCAGCATTCGAGCGGGAGCGGTGAACGAGCAGTACTTC.

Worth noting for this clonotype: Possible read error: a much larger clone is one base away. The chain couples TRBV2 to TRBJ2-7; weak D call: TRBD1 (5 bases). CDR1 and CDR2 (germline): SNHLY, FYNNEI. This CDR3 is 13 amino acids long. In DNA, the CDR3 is TGTACCAGCAGTGGCATGGGGCTCAACGAGCAGTACTTC. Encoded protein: CTSSGMGLNEQYF.

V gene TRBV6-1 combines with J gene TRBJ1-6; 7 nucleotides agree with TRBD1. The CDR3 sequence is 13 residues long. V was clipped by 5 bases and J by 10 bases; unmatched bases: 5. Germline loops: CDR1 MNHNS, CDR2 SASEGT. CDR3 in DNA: TGTGCCAGCAGTACAGGGGAAGGGTCACCCCTCCACTTT. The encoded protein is CASSTGEGSPLHF.

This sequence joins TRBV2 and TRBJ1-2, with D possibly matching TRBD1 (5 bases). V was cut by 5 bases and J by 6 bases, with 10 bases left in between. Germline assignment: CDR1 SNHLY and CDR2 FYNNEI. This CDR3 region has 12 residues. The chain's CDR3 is CASSYKGDGYTF. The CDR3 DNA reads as TGTGCCAGCAGTTACAAAGGGGATGGCTACACCTTC. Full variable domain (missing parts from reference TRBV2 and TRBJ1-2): EPEVTQTPSHQVTQMGQEVILRCVPISNHLYFYWYRQILGQKVEFLVSFYNNEISEKSEIFDDQFSVERPDGSNFTLKIRSTKLEDSAMYFCASSYKGDGYTFGSGTRLTVV.

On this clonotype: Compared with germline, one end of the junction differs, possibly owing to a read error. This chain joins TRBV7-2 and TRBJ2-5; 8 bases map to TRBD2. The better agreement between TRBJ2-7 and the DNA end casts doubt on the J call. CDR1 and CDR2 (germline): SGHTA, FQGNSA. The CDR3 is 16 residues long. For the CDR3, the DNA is TGCGCCAGCAGCCATAATAGGTTAGCGGGACCCCCCGAGCAGTACTTC. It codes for CASSHNRLAGPPEQYF.

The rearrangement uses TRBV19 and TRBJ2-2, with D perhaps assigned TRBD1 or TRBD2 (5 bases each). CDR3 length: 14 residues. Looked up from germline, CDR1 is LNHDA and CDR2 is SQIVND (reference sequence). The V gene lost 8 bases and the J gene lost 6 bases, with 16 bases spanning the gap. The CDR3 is CASCGTFKAGELFF. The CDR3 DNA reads TGTGCCAGTTGTGGGACGTTTAAAGCCGGGGAGCTGTTTTTT.